This T cell receptor (beta chain) was captured in a study of cytomegalovirus exposure and HLA in healthy donors. PCR involved 60 Vbeta and 13 Jbeta primers. The data were produced by immunoSEQ multiplex PCR, yet TCRdb's version contains in-frame clones alone and is incomplete. Among approximately 97,000 clones, 81% were seen once, and the ten largest hold approximately 4.2%. Study-wide results and limits: Among TCR beta chains, those listed as cytomegalovirus-associated numbered around 180. HLA alleles were associated with 15,000 to 20,000 TCR beta sequences in a later analysis at 0.05 false discovery rate. High specificity and sensitivity for cytomegalovirus status were reported for the classifier.

Germline V gives CDR1 SNHLY, CDR2 FYNNEI. CDR3 length equals 13 residues. V lost 2 bases and J lost 7, with 9 bases in between. With regard to this clone: Its antigen is not identified.

This sequence originates from a woman in her 70s in good health and CMV-seropositive. V and J are TRBV2 and TRBJ1-5; D remains ambiguous. Sequencing was carried out using PBMCs. The DNA of the CDR3 is TGTGCCAGCAGTGAATTGCGGTTCCAGCCCCAGCATTTT. The encoded protein is CASSELRFQPQHF.